Here is one T cell receptor (beta chain) with its context. This sample is part of a study of siplizumab effects on memory and regulatory T cells. Only in-frame clones appear in the TCRdb table, and some are missing; sequencing was by immunoSEQ multiplex PCR. The sample yields approximately 82,000 clones, roughly 87% seen once. The sequenced sample consisted of Tregs sorted from blood. This clonotype was sampled from a human donor in good health.

The CDR3 bases are TGTGCCAGCAGCCTCCCTACAGGGTCGCCGGGAGAAAAACTGTTTTTT. This gives the protein CASSLPTGSPGEKLFF. V usage is TRBV7-6 and J usage is TRBJ1-4; TRBD1 might be the D (6 bases). Germline V gene data show CDR1 as SGHVS and CDR2 as FNYEAQ. Trimming pared 5 bases from V and 8 bases from J, leaving 21 bases between. The CDR3 sequence is 16 residues long.